A single sample gave rise to the 17 T cell receptor beta chains below, sequenced in a study of T cell repertoires in cytomegalovirus infection (dated by TCRdb to between 2017 and 2020). Reads for this sample came from an Illumina HiSeq 1500. Clones were called with MiXCR by TCRdb after fastp trimmed the public reads at Q25, and only in-frame beta chains were retained. Merged by CDR3 protein, the rows form single entries marked with the most common genes and DNA. The sample data list more than 500,000 distinct CDR3 sequences, and about 15% of these were observed just once. Under 30% of the sample goes to the ten largest clones. Sequencing was carried out using CD8+ T cells from PBMCs. The receptor set was obtained from a human donor in good health (CMV status not recorded). Some clones in this sample may be carry-over from other donors' samples.

This clonotype came up many times. The chain links TRBV7-9 to TRBJ1-1; D gene unclear. Germline V CDR1 and CDR2: SEHNR, FQNEAQ (reference sequence). This CDR3 has 11 residues. Trimming removed 2 bases at V and 9 bases at J, with 7 bases between. CDR3 loop: CASSLSTQAFF. In DNA form, the CDR3 reads TGTGCCAGCAGCTTAAGCACCCAAGCTTTCTTT.

Details on this clonotype: It may be a read error: a sequence one base away is much more abundant. The V gene is TRBV3-1, the J gene TRBJ2-1; weak D call: TRBD2 (5 bases). The assigned J gene may be wrong: the sequence end matches TRBJ2-7 better. The CDR3 runs 15 residues. CDR1 and CDR2 (germline): LGHDT, YNNKEL (reference sequence). The CDR3 here is CASSQGEGEDDEQYF. The CDR3 DNA follows: TGTGCCAGCAGCCAAGGAGAGGGCGAGGACGATGAGCAGTACTTC.

The chain couples TRBV5-1 to TRBJ1-1; no definite D call. In germline, CDR1 is SGHRS, CDR2 YFSETQ. V was cut by 5 bases and J by 3 bases, with 11 bases left in between. The CDR3 consists of 13 residues. The CDR3 protein is CASRLGDYTEAFF. CDR3 in DNA: TGCGCCAGCAGACTTGGTGATTACACTGAAGCTTTCTTT. Variable domain in full (rest from reference TRBV5-1 and TRBJ1-1): KAGVTQTPRYLIKTRGQQVTLSCSPISGHRSVSWYQQTPGQGLQFLFEYFSETQRNKGNFPGRFSGRQFSNSRSEMNVSTLELGDSALYLCASRLGDYTEAFFGQGTRLTVV.

Many counts were recorded for this clonotype. CDR3 nucleotides: TGTGCCAGCAGCGCCGGACAAAGATACGAGCAGTACTTC. Encoded protein: CASSAGQRYEQYF. J is TRBJ2-7 and V is TRBV11-2; a weak D match, TRBD1 (5 bases). The CDR3 sequence is 13 residues long. V lost 5 bases to trimming and J lost 4 bases, with 12 bases between them. Germline assignment: CDR1 SGHAT and CDR2 FQNNGV. The whole variable domain, remainder taken from reference TRBV11-2 and TRBJ2-7, is EAGVAQSPRYKIIEKRQSVAFWCNPISGHATLYWYQQILGQGPKLLIQFQNNGVVDDSQLPKDRFSAERLKGVDSTLKIQPAKLEDSAVYLCASSAGQRYEQYFGPGTRLTVT.

V usage is TRBV15 and J usage is TRBJ1-2, with a tentative D call TRBD1 (5 bases). V was pared by 6 bases and J by 7 bases, with 6 bases between. CDR3 size: 10 residues. Germline V gene sequence: CDR1 LNHNV, CDR2 YYDKDF (reference sequence). The CDR3: CATRQGGYTF. The CDR3 DNA reads TGTGCCACCAGGCAGGGTGGCTACACCTTC.

The genes are TRBV5-1 and TRBJ2-3, with 8 bases fitting TRBD2. V was clipped by 0 bases and J by 5 bases; unmatched bases: 5. This CDR3 region has 15 residues. Germline V gene lookup returns CDR1 SGHRS and CDR2 YFSETQ. CDR3 residues: CASSLEAGGLDTQYF. Here the CDR3 DNA reads TGCGCCAGCAGCTTGGAGGCGGGAGGCCTAGATACGCAGTATTTT.

This sequence joins TRBV27 and TRBJ1-5, with no clear D. Germline CDR1 reads MNHEY; CDR2 reads SMNVEV (reference sequence). The CDR3 sequence is 16 residues long. V was trimmed by 5 bases and J by 0 bases, leaving 14 bases between them. In DNA form, the CDR3 reads TGTGCCAGCAGTCCGGGGATACTAGATAGCAATCAGCCCCAGCATTTT. As protein: CASSPGILDSNQPQHF.

This clonotype showed up many times. The chain joins TRBV6-6 to TRBJ2-1, with 10 bases aligning to TRBD1. V trimming: 6 bases; J trimming: 7 bases; junction bases outside the gene matches: 15. The germline V gene has CDR1 MNHNY and CDR2 SVGAGI (reference sequence). This CDR3 is 17 amino acids long. CDR3 bases: TGTGCCAGCAGCGATACCTTCCCGGGACAGGGGAAAAATGAGCAGTTCTTC. As protein: CASSDTFPGQGKNEQFF.

This chain links TRBV27 with TRBJ1-4; TRBD1 matches at 7 bases. CDR3 length: 15 residues. J gave up 6 bases and V 4 bases, and 8 bases lay outside the gene matches. CDR1 is MNHEY and CDR2 is SMNVEV in the germline V gene (reference sequence). The chain's CDR3 is CASSSQGLLDEKLFF. CDR3 bases: TGTGCCAGCAGTTCACAGGGGCTCTTGGATGAAAAACTGTTTTTT.

CDR3 nucleotides: TGTGCCAGCAGTTCCGAGCTCCGGACAGCAACCTACGAGCAGTACTTC. It encodes CASSSELRTATYEQYF. This sequence joins TRBV27 and TRBJ2-7, with D perhaps matching TRBD1 (6 bases). Trimming stripped 4 bases from V and 2 bases from J, with 18 bases between. This CDR3 contains 16 residues. Germline assignment: CDR1 MNHEY and CDR2 SMNVEV (reference sequence).

At least ten counts were recorded for this clonotype. The chain is built from TRBV28 and TRBJ1-1; D possibly corresponds to TRBD1 (6 bases). CDR1 and CDR2 from the germline V gene are MDHEN and SYDVKM. The CDR3 spans 16 residues. V lost 5 bases and J lost 0, with 16 bases in between. For the CDR3, the DNA is TGTGCCAGCAGTCCCCTGACAGGCCCCTTGAACACTGAAGCTTTCTTT. Translation gives CASSPLTGPLNTEAFF. The full variable domain, rest sourced from reference TRBV28 and TRBJ1-1, is DVKVTQSSRYLVKRTGEKVFLECVQDMDHENMFWYRQDPGLGLRLIYFSYDVKMKEKGDIPEGYSVSREKKERFSLILESASTNQTSMYLCASSPLTGPLNTEAFFGQGTRLTVV.

This clonotype occurred many times. V and J are TRBV12-3 or TRBV12-4 and TRBJ2-5; no reliable D call. The ends were cut back, 4 bases at V and 5 bases at J, with 14 bases in the middle. The CDR3 sequence is 14 residues long. CDR3 sequence reads: CASSWRSDGETQYF. The CDR3 DNA sequence: TGTGCCAGCAGTTGGAGATCCGATGGGGAGACCCAGTACTTC.

The table lists this clonotype with a few counts. In nucleotides, the CDR3 is TGTGCCAGCGGGGAGGGCCCCCACCAAGAGACCCAGTACTTC. Its protein is CASGEGPHQETQYF. The J gene is TRBJ2-5, the V gene TRBV7-3; TRBD2 matches 7 bases. The V and J ends lost 8 bases and 0 bases, in that order; junction bases with no gene match: 6. The CDR3 is 14 residues long. Per germline, CDR1 SGHTA and CDR2 FQGTGA.

The table lists this clonotype with many counts. V and J are TRBV6-5 and TRBJ2-7; 11 positions match TRBD2. Trimming took 4 bases from V and 2 from J; bases not matched to a gene: 4. The CDR3 sequence is 15 residues long. Germline loops: CDR1 MNHEY, CDR2 SVGAGI. Written as DNA, the CDR3 is TGTGCCAGCAGTTCTATAGCGGGAGGGCCCTACGAGCAGTACTTC. Its translation: CASSSIAGGPYEQYF.

V and J are TRBV6-6 and TRBJ2-2; D tentatively reads TRBD1 or TRBD2 (5 bases each). The CDR3 runs to 16 residues. Per the germline V gene, CDR1 is MNHNY and CDR2 is SVGAGI (reference sequence). V shed 0 bases and J shed 7 bases, with 15 bases lying between them. In nucleotides, the CDR3 is TGTGCCAGCAGTTACTCGATGGGACCGAAGGGCGGGGAGCTGTTTTTT. It encodes CASSYSMGPKGGELFF.

This clonotype was detected ten times or more. The chain combines TRBV4-1 with TRBJ1-1; a possible D gene is TRBD1 (5 bases). Germline CDR1 reads MGHRA; CDR2 reads YSYEKL. The CDR3 loop spans 15 amino acids. V dropped 0 bases and J dropped 1 base, with 9 bases sitting between them. For the CDR3, the DNA is TGCGCCAGCAGCCAAGAAGGCAGGGAGAACACTGAAGCTTTCTTT. Amino acid sequence: CASSQEGRENTEAFF.

This clonotype was recorded at least ten times. This chain uses TRBV11-2 with TRBJ2-1; weak D call: TRBD1 (5 bases). Between the trimmed V and J ends, which lost 2 bases and 10 bases, there was a span of 9 bases. Germline V gives CDR1 SGHAT, CDR2 FQNNGV. The CDR3 totals 12 residues. The CDR3 nucleotides are TGTGCCAGCAGCTTAAGACAGACAGAGCAGTTCTTC. Its protein is CASSLRQTEQFF.